The sample holds a few counts of the clone carrying this T cell receptor (beta chain). Its specificity is unknown. The data are from a study of cytomegalovirus exposure and HLA in healthy donors. The overall study: Membership in the Caucasian-associated ancestry cluster was found for around 85% of approximately 400 genotyped donors.

Study-level findings and limits: Cytomegalovirus association was listed for 170 or so TCR beta chains. Researchers reported from a later analysis that most CMV-associated TCR beta chains appeared HLA-restricted. Highly shared variants forming one cluster were likely a sequencing artifact.

PCR amplification relied on 60 Vbeta primers (plus 13 Jbeta primers). The repertoire was sequenced with immunoSEQ multiplex PCR; TCRdb's copy has only in-frame clones and lacks some. The sample includes approximately 82,000 clones, more than 55% of them seen just once. The V end lost 3 bases, the J end lost 0 bases, and 11 bases lay between the germline ends. The CDR3 has 15 residues. The germline V gene has CDR1 MNHEY and CDR2 SMNVEV (reference sequence). The specimen was PBMCs. The chain employs TRBV27 and TRBJ1-2; D perhaps matches TRBD1 (6 bases). This TCR derives from a woman aged 25 to 39 in good health and CMV-seropositive. Here the CDR3 reads CASSFLPGANYGYTF. In DNA form, the CDR3 reads TGTGCCAGCAGTTTCCTCCCAGGGGCTAACTATGGCTACACCTTC.